These T cell receptor beta chains were read from a single sample in a study of T cells in Graves' hyperthyroidism and ophthalmopathy. TCRdb redid the calling of the multiplex PCR reads with MiXCR, one entry per CDR3 protein. The table has over 500,000 distinct CDR3 sequences, about 46% seen once. The sample consisted of peripheral blood or thyroid tissue (not recorded which). The receptors originated from an adult woman with Graves' disease, either hyperthyroidism or ophthalmopathy (not recorded which). The CDR3 runs from the conserved cysteine through the conserved F or W. Each record gives: D gene, V gene, clone size, J gene, CDR3 protein, CDR3 DNA. D genes are given only for firm matches. The size of a clone is reported for some rows only, either as once, few or many, or as a class for expanded clones.

NA,TRBV12-3/TRBV12-4,NA,TRBJ1-1,CASSVGVSEAFF,TGTGCCAGCAGTGTTGGCGTGTCTGAAGCTTTCTTT
NA,TRBV13,many,TRBJ1-1,CASRPEGGGTEAFF,TGTGCCAGCAGACCCGAGGGAGGGGGAACTGAAGCTTTCTTT
NA,TRBV7-2,NA,TRBJ1-5,CASSFREGSQPQHF,TGTGCCAGCAGCTTCCGGGAGGGGAGTCAGCCCCAGCATTTT
TRBD1,TRBV7-2,many,TRBJ2-7,CASSLTRQGLREQYF,TGTGCCAGCAGCTTAACGCGACAGGGATTAAGGGAGCAGTACTTC
NA,TRBV7-8,many,TRBJ1-1,CASSLARDLGREAFF,TGTGCCAGCAGCTTAGCCCGGGATCTGGGGCGTGAAGCTTTCTTT
NA,TRBV29-1,many,TRBJ1-1,CSVVEGEGWYTEAFF,TGCAGCGTTGTTGAGGGGGAAGGGTGGTACACTGAAGCTTTCTTT
NA,TRBV15,NA,TRBJ1-1,CATSSRTGGTEAFF,TGTGCCACCAGCTCAAGAACCGGGGGCACTGAAGCTTTCTTT
TRBD2,TRBV6-6,many,TRBJ2-5,CASSFPRASGSQETQYF,TGTGCCAGCAGTTTCCCCCGGGCTAGCGGGAGTCAGGAGACCCAGTACTTC
NA,TRBV7-9,many,TRBJ1-4,CASTSSVEELFF,TGTGCCAGCACCTCTTCCGTCGAAGAACTGTTTTTT
TRBD1,TRBV12-3/TRBV12-4,NA,TRBJ2-5,CASTQGQGISQPQYF,TGTGCCAGCACCCAAGGACAGGGAATTAGTCAGCCCCAGTACTTC
TRBD1,TRBV29-1,many,TRBJ1-2,CSVDTMAGQPVGDYGYTF,TGCAGCGTTGATACGATGGCGGGACAGCCCGTTGGGGACTATGGCTACACCTTC
TRBD2,TRBV11-2,NA,TRBJ2-5,CASSLELAGLETQYF,TGCGCCAGCAGCTTGGAACTAGCGGGATTAGAGACCCAGTACTTC
NA,TRBV6-1,many,TRBJ1-1,CASFKGHSNTEAFF,TGTGCCAGCTTTAAGGGACACTCGAACACTGAAGCTTTCTTT
NA,TRBV13,few,TRBJ1-6,CASTKGLLGYSPLHF,TGTGCCAGCACCAAAGGACTCTTAGGGTATTCACCCCTCCACTTT
TRBD1,TRBV7-9,NA,TRBJ2-5,CASSEEPTGGYETQYF,TGTGCCAGCAGTGAAGAACCGACAGGGGGCTATGAGACCCAGTACTTC
TRBD2,TRBV10-1,NA,TRBJ2-5,CASSPGLAGQTQYF,TGCGCCAGCTCTCCGGGACTAGCGGGGCAGACCCAGTACTTC
NA,TRBV19,many,TRBJ1-5,CASSPTENQPQHF,TGTGCCAGTAGCCCGACAGAAAATCAGCCCCAGCATTTT
TRBD1,TRBV20-1,NA,TRBJ1-2,CSARDATGDDGYTF,TGCAGTGCTAGAGACGCGACAGGGGACGATGGCTACACCTTC
NA,TRBV20-1,NA,TRBJ1-2,CSARTHGYTF,TGCAGTGCCAGGACCCATGGCTACACCTTC
NA,TRBV6-1,NA,TRBJ2-7,CASNTPGPSVEQYF,TGTGCCAGCAATACCCCGGGACCGTCGGTCGAGCAGTACTTC
TRBD1,TRBV6-5,many,TRBJ2-5,CASSKDRVDSETQYF,TGTGCCAGCAGCAAGGACAGGGTCGACTCAGAGACCCAGTACTTC
TRBD1,TRBV6-1,many,TRBJ1-6,CASKPTGDGSPLHF,TGTGCCAGCAAACCAACAGGGGATGGTTCACCCCTCCACTTT
NA,TRBV4-2,NA,TRBJ1-2,CASSQVPEGDYTF,TGTGCCAGCAGCCAAGTGCCGGAGGGGGACTACACCTTC